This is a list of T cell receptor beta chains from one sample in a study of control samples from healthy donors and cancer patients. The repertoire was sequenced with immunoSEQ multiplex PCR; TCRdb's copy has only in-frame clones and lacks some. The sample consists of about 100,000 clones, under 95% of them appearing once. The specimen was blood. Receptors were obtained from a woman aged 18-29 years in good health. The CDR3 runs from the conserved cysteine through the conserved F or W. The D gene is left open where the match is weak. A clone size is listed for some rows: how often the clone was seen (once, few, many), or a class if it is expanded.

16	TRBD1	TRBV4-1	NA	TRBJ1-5	CASSSSGTGEGQPQHF	TGCGCCAGCAGCAGCTCCGGGACAGGGGAGGGTCAGCCCCAGCATTTT
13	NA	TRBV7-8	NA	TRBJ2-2	CASILGATGELFF	TGTGCCAGCATACTGGGGGCCACCGGGGAGCTGTTTTTT
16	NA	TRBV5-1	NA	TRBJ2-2	CASRRTVRGNTGELFF	TGCGCCAGCAGACGGACCGTGAGGGGGAACACCGGGGAGCTGTTTTTT
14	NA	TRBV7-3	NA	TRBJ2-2	CASSFQGGTGELFF	TGTGCCAGCAGCTTCCAGGGTGGCACCGGGGAGCTGTTTTTT
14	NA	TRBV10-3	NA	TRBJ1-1	CAISWEPLNTEAFF	TGTGCCATCAGTTGGGAGCCTTTGAACACTGAAGCTTTCTTT
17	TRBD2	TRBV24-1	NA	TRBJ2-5	CATSDLGLAEGGETQYF	TGTGCCACCAGTGACTTGGGACTAGCGGAGGGGGGGGAGACCCAGTACTTC
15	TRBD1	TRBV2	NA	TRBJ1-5	CASSDGQGVTQPQHF	TGTGCCAGCAGTGACGGACAGGGTGTCACTCAGCCCCAGCATTTT
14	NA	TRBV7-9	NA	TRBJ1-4	CASSLSATNEKLFF	TGTGCCAGCAGCTTATCCGCAACTAATGAAAAACTGTTTTTT
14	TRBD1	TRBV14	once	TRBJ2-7	CASSQVGGSDEQYF	TGTGCCAGCAGCCAAGTAGGGGGCAGCGACGAGCAGTACTTC
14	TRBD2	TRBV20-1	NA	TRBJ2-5	CSASLSGIQETQYF	TGCAGTGCTAGTCTTAGCGGGATCCAAGAGACCCAGTACTTC
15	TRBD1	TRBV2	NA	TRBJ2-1	CASVPIRQGLNEQFF	TGTGCCAGCGTACCTATACGACAGGGGCTCAATGAGCAGTTCTTC
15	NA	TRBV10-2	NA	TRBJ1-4	CAASMGGFVDEKLFF	TGCGCCGCCAGCATGGGAGGGTTTGTGGATGAAAAACTGTTTTTT
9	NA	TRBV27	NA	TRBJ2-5	CARGRTQYF	TGTGCCAGGGGAAGGACCCAGTACTTC
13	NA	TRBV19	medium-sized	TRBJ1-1	CASSISRASGAFF	TGTGCCAGTAGTATCAGCAGGGCATCCGGAGCTTTCTTT
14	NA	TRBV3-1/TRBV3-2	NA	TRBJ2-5	CASSRWDQRGTQYF	TGTGCCAGCAGCCGTTGGGACCAGAGGGGGACCCAGTACTTC
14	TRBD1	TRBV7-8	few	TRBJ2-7	CASSLAGTGGEQYF	TGTGCCAGCAGCTTAGCAGGGACAGGGGGTGAGCAGTACTTC
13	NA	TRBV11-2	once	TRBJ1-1	CASSLVRGDKAFF	TGTGCCAGCAGCTTAGTCCGGGGGGATAAAGCTTTCTTT
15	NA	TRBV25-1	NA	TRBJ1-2	CASSESGIPNYGYTF	TGTGCCAGCAGTGAATCTGGCATTCCGAACTATGGCTACACCTTC
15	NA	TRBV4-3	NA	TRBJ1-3	CASSQVRSSGNTIYF	TGCGCCAGCAGCCAAGTAAGGAGCTCTGGAAACACCATATATTTT
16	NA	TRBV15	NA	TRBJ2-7	CATSRVRGLGEEEQYF	TGTGCCACCAGCAGAGTTAGGGGCCTGGGTGAGGAAGAGCAGTACTTC
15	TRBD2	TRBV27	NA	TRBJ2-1	CASSSSGTSFNEQFF	TGTGCCAGCAGTTCCTCCGGGACTAGCTTTAATGAGCAGTTCTTC
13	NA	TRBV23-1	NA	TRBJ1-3	CASSSGWGDTIYF	TGCGCCAGCAGTAGCGGCTGGGGAGACACCATATATTTT
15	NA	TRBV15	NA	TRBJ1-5	CATSHLKGRDQPQHF	TGTGCCACCAGCCATCTAAAGGGTAGAGATCAGCCCCAGCATTTT
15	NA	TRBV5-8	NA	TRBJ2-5	CASSRPGEQVEAQYF	TGTGCCAGCAGCCGTCCCGGGGAACAGGTCGAGGCCCAGTACTTC
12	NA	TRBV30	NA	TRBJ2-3	CAWTGGTDTQYF	TGTGCCTGGACAGGGGGCACAGATACGCAGTATTTT
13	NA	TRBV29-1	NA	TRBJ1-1	CSVARQLNTEAFF	TGCAGCGTAGCCCGACAGCTGAACACTGAAGCTTTCTTT
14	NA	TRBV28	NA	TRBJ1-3	CASSLAGSGNTIYF	TGTGCCAGCAGTTTGGCAGGGAGTGGAAACACCATATATTTT
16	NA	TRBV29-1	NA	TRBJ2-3	CSVVYGPLWGTDTQYF	TGCAGCGTTGTATACGGCCCATTATGGGGGACAGATACGCAGTATTTT
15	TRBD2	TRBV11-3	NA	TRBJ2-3	CASSFRGGLTDTQYF	TGTGCCAGCAGCTTTCGGGGGGGTCTTACAGATACGCAGTATTTT
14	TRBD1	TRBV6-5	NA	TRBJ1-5	CASSWTGGIQPQHF	TGTGCCAGCAGTTGGACAGGGGGTATCCAGCCCCAGCATTTT
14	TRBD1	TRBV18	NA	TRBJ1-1	CASSNPGTGGEAFF	TGTGCCAGCTCAAATCCCGGGACAGGGGGTGAAGCTTTCTTT
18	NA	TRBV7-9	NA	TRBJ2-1	CASNLRPKTGLVPPEQFF	TGTGCCAGCAACCTCCGGCCCAAAACGGGACTGGTCCCCCCCGAGCAGTTCTTC
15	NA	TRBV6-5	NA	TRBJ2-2	CASKLQGQTAGELFF	TGTGCCAGCAAGCTTCAGGGCCAAACCGCCGGGGAGCTGTTTTTT
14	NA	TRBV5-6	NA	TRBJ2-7	CASSLVGVEAEQYF	TGTGCCAGCAGCTTGGTAGGCGTGGAAGCCGAGCAGTACTTC
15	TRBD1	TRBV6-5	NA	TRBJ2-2	CASSLGTGDTGELFF	TGTGCCAGCAGTCTAGGGACAGGGGACACCGGGGAGCTGTTTTTT
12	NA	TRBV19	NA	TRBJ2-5	CASSRRKETQYF	TGTGCCAGTAGTAGGAGGAAAGAGACCCAGTACTTC
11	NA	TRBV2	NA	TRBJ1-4	CASSAGEKLFF	TGTGCCAGCAGTGCCGGCGAAAAACTGTTTTTT
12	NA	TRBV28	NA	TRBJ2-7	CASTRNSYEQYF	TGTGCCAGCACTAGGAACTCCTACGAGCAGTACTTC
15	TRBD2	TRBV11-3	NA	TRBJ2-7	CASSLGGGLSYEQYF	TGTGCCAGCAGCTTAGGCGGGGGGCTCTCCTACGAGCAGTACTTC
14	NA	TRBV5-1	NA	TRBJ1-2	CASSLRVESYGYTF	TGCGCCAGCAGCTTAAGAGTGGAGAGCTATGGCTACACCTTT
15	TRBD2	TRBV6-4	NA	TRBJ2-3	CASSVASGKTDTQYF	TGTGCCAGCAGTGTGGCTAGCGGGAAGACGGATACGCAGTATTTT
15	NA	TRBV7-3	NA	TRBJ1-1	CASSLIRGPNTEAFF	TGTGCCAGCAGCTTAATCCGGGGCCCGAACACTGAAGCTTTCTTT
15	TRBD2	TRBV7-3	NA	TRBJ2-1	CASSSETSGSNEQFF	TGTGCCAGCAGCTCAGAGACTAGCGGGAGTAATGAGCAGTTCTTC
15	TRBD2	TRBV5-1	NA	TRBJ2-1	CASSETGTRTNEQFF	TGCGCCAGCAGCGAGACCGGGACTAGAACTAATGAGCAGTTCTTC
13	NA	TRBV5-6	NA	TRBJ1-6	CASSLDEDSPLHF	TGTGCCAGCAGCTTGGACGAGGATTCACCCCTCCACTTT
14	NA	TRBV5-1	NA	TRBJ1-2	CASSLDILLYGYTF	TGCGCCAGCAGCTTGGACATCCTCCTCTATGGCTACACCTTC